Given below is one T cell receptor (beta chain) in context. The CDR3 spans 14 residues. The V gene's germline CDR1 is SEHNR and CDR2 FQNEAQ (reference sequence). V dropped 1 base and J dropped 6 bases, with 10 bases sitting between them. The data are from a study of blood T cell repertoires in COVID-19. As handled by the study authors: Amplifying reference gene primers gave estimates of nucleated cell counts. Clones were sequenced by immunoSEQ multiplex PCR, and TCRdb holds only the in-frame ones, with some missing. V, J and clone size are taken as reported in that table, and D and trimming were inferred from the DNA itself. Of about 280,000 clones in the sample, 85% were seen once. Clinical history reported by participants formed the basis on which cohorts were assigned.

The J gene is TRBJ2-1, the V gene TRBV7-9, with D possibly TRBD2 on 6 matching bases. The sequenced material came from PBMCs or T cells enriched from blood (not recorded which). The receptor was derived from a woman between 45 and 60 years old who had recovered from COVID-19. The DNA for the CDR3 is TGTGCCAGCAGCTTAGACGGGGGAGGCAATGAGCAGTTCTTC. It is translated as CASSLDGGGNEQFF.